This T cell receptor beta chain appears in the sequencing data of a study of T cell repertoires in cytomegalovirus infection. The overall study: Public TCR beta signatures were indicative of both CMV infection and a matching HLA type.

TCRdb processed the reads anew with MiXCR; each CDR3 protein has one entry. Of around 110,000 distinct CDR3 sequences listed, roughly 9.1% were seen once; the top ten hold approximately 30%. General study findings and limits: Dominating the ex vivo response were HLA-C-restricted CMV-specific TCR beta clonotypes.

Per germline, CDR1 SGHTA and CDR2 FQGNSA. The CDR3 consists of 15 residues. The V segment lost 1 base and the J segment 8 bases; nucleotides outside the gene matches: 9. Note on this clonotype: Its antigen is undetermined.

This TCR derives from a human donor in good health (CMV status not recorded). Some clones in this sample may be carry-over from other donors' samples. The V and J genes are TRBV7-2 and TRBJ1-2; 8 bases align to TRBD1. Sample: PBMCs, sequenced either directly or after in vitro stimulation (not recorded which). The CDR3 here is CASSLGWQGARGYTF. CDR3 coding DNA: TGTGCCAGCAGCTTAGGCTGGCAGGGGGCGAGAGGCTACACCTTC.